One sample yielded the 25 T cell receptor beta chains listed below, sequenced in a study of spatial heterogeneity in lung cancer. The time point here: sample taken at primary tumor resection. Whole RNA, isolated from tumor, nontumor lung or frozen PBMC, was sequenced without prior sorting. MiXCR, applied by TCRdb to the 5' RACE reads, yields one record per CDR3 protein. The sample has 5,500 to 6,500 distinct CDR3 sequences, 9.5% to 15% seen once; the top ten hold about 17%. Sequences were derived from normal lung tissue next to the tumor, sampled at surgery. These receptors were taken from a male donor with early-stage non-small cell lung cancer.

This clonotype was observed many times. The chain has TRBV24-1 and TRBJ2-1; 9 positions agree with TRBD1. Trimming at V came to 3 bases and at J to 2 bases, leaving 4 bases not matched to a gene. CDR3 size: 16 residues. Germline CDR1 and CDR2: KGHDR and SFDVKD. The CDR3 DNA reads TGTGCCACCAGTGATAGGACAGGGGATACCTACAATGAGCAGTTCTTC. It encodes CATSDRTGDTYNEQFF.

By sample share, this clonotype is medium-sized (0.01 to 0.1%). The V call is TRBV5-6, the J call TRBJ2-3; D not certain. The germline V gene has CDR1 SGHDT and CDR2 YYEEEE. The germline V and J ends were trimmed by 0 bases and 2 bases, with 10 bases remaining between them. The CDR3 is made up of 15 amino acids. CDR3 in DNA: TGTGCCAGCAGCTTGGAACGGGTCTCCACAGATACGCAGTATTTT. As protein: CASSLERVSTDTQYF.

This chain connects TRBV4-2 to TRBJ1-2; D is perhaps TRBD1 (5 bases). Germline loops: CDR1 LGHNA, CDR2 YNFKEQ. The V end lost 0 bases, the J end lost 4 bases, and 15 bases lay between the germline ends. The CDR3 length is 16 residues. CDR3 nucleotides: TGTGCCAGCAGCCAAGAGCCGGGACTGTCCACCTATGGCTACACCTTC. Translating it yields CASSQEPGLSTYGYTF.

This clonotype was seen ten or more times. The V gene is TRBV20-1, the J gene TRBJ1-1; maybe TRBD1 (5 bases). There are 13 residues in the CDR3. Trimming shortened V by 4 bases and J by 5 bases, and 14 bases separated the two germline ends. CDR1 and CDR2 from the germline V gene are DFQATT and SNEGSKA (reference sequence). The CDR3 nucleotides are TGCAGTGCTATGGAGGGGCAGGGAACTGAAGCTTTCTTT. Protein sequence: CSAMEGQGTEAFF.

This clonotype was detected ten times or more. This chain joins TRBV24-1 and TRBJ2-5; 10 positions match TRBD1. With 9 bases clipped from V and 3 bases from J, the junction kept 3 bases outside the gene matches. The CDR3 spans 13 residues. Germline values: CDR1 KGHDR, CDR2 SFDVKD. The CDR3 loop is CATSTGGKETQYF. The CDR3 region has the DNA TGTGCCACCTCGACAGGGGGCAAAGAGACCCAGTACTTC.

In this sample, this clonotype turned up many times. CDR3 bases: TGTGCCAGTAGCAGCATCGAGGGTTTGAACTACGAGCAGTACTTC. Translation: CASSSIEGLNYEQYF. The chain couples TRBV19 to TRBJ2-7; TRBD2 is a possible D gene (5 bases). The ends were cut back, 6 bases at V and 3 bases at J, with 18 bases in the middle. CDR1 and CDR2 from the germline V gene are LNHDA and SQIVND (reference sequence). CDR3 length equals 15 residues.

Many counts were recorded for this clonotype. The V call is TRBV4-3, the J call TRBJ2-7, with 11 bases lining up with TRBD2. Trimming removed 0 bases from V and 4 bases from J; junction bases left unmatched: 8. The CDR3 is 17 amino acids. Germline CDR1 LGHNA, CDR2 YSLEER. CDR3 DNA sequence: TGCGCCAGCAGCCAAGATATCCCTAGCGGGAGGAGATACGAGCAGTACTTC. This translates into CASSQDIPSGRRYEQYF.

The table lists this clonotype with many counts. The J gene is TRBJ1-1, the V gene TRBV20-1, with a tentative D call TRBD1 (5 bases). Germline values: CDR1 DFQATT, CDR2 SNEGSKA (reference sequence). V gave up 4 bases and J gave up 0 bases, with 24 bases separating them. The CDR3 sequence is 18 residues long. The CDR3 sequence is CSAIGLAPGVTMNTEAFF. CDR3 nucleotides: TGCAGTGCTATTGGACTCGCTCCGGGGGTTACGATGAACACTGAAGCTTTCTTT.

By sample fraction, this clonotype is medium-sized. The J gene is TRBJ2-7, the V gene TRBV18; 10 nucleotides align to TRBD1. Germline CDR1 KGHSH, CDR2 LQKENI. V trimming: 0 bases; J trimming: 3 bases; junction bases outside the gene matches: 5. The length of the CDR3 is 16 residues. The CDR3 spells CASSPPGTGAVYEQYF. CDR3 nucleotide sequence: TGTGCCAGCTCACCACCTGGGACAGGGGCGGTCTACGAGCAGTACTTC.

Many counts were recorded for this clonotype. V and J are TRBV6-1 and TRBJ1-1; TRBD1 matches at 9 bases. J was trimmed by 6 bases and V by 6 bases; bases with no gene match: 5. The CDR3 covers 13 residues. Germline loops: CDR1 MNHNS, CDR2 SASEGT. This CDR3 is CASRGTGHPEAFF. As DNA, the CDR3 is TGTGCCAGCAGGGGGACAGGGCACCCTGAAGCTTTCTTT.

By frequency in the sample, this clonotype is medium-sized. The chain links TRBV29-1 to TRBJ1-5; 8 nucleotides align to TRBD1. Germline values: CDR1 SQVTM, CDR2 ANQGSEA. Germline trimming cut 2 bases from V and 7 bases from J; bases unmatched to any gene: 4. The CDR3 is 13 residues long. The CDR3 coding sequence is TGCAGCGTTGAATCAGACAGGGGACAGCCCCAGCATTTT. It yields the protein CSVESDRGQPQHF.

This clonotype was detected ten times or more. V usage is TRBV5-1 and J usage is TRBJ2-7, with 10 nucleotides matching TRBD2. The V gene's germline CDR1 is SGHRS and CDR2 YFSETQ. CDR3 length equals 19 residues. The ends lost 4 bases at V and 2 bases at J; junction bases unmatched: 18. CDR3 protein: CASSRRPGQPGTSAYEQYF. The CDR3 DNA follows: TGCGCCAGCAGCAGAAGACCGGGACAGCCCGGGACTAGCGCCTACGAGCAGTACTTC.

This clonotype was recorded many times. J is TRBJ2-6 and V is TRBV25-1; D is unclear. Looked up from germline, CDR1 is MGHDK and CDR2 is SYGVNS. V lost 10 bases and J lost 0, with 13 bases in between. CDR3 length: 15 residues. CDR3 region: CAISTFNSGANVLTF. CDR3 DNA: TGTGCCATCTCAACCTTTAACTCTGGGGCCAACGTCCTGACTTTC.

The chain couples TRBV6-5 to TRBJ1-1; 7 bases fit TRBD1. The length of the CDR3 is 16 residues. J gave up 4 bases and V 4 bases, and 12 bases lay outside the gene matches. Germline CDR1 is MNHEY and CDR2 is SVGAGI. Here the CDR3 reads CASSFHDRAKGTEAFF. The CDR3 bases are TGTGCCAGCAGTTTCCACGACAGGGCTAAGGGCACTGAAGCTTTCTTT.

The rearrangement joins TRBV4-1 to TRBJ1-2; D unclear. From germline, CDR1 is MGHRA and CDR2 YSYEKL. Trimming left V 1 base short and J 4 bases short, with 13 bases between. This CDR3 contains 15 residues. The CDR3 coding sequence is TGCGCCAGCAGCCAAGCCTCCAAAGCAGGCTATGGCTACACCTTC. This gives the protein CASSQASKAGYGYTF.

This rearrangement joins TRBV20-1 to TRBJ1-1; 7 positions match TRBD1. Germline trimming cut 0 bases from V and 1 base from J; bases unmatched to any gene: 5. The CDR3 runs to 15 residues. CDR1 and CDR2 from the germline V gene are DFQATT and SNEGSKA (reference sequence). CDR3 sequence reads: CSARDPGQANTEAFF. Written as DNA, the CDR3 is TGCAGTGCTAGAGATCCTGGACAGGCGAACACTGAAGCTTTCTTT.

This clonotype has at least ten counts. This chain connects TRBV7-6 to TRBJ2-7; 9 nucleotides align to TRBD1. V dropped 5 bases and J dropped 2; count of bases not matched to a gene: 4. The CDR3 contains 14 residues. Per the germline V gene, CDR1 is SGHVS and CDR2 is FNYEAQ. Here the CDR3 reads CASSAGQGTYEQYF. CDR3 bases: TGTGCCAGCAGCGCGGGACAGGGCACCTACGAGCAGTACTTC.

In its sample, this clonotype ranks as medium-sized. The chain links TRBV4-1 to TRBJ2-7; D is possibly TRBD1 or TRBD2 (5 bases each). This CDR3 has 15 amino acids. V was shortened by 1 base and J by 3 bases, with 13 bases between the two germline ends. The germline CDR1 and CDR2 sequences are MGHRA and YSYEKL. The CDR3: CASSQVDGASYEQYF. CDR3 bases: TGCGCCAGCAGCCAAGTTGACGGGGCCAGCTACGAGCAGTACTTC.

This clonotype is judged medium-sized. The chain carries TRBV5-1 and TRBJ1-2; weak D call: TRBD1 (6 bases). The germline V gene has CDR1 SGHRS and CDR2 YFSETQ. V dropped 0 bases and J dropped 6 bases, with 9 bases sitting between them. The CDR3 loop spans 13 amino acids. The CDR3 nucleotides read TGCGCCAGCAGCTTGGCTGGGGGCGATGGCTACACCTTC. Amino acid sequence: CASSLAGGDGYTF.

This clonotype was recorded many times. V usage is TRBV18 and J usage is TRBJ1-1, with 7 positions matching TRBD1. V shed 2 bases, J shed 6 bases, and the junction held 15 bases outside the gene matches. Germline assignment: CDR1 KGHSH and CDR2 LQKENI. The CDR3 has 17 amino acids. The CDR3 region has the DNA TGTGCCAGCTCACCAAAGAGGACAGGTGTTGGTATCGCTGAAGCTTTCTTT. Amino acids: CASSPKRTGVGIAEAFF.

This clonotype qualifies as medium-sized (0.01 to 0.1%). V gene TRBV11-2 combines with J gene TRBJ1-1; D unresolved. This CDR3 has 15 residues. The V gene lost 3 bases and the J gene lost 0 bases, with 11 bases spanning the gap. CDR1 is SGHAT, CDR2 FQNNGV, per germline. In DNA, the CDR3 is TGTGCCAGCAGCTTGCTTAGCGTTATGAACACTGAAGCTTTCTTT. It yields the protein CASSLLSVMNTEAFF.

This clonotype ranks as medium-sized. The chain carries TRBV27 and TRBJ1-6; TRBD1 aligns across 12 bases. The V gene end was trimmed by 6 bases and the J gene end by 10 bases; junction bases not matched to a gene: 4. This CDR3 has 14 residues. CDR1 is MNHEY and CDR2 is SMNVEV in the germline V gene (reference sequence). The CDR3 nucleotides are TGTGCCAGCAGGACCGGGACAGGGGGCTCACCCCTCCACTTT. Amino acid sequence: CASRTGTGGSPLHF.

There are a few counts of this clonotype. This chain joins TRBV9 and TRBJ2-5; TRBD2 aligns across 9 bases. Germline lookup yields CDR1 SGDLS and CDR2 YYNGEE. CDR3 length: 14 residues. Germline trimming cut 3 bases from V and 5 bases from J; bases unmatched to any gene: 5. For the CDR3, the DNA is TGTGCCAGCAGCGCCGGGACTAGCAGGGAGACCCAGTACTTC. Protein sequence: CASSAGTSRETQYF.

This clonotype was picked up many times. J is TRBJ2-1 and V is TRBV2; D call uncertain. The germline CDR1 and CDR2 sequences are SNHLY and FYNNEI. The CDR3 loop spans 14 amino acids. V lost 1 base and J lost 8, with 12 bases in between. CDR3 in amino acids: CASSEDAISYEQFF. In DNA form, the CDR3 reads TGTGCCAGCAGTGAAGATGCCATAAGTTATGAGCAGTTCTTC.

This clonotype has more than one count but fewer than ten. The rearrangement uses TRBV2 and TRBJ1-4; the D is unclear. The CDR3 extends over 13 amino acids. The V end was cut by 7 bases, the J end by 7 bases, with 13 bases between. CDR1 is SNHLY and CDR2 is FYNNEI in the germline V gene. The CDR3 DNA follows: TGTGCCAGCACCCTCACCTTGTCTGAAAAACTGTTTTTT. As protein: CASTLTLSEKLFF.